The present T cell receptor beta chain was sequenced within a study of neurological immune-mediated disorders. Time point described: longitudinal time-point 3. The unsorted libraries were made from 2 million PBMCs kept at -80 C. With 10-nucleotide random UMIs included, cDNA was synthesized by 5'RACE. Every sequencing run drew on 15-18 subjects and yielded over 200 million TCR-beta sequences. TCRdb analysed the 5' RACE reads with MiXCR anew, one entry per CDR3 protein. The sample shows approximately 100,000 distinct CDR3 sequences, roughly 10% of them seen only once. Germline values: CDR1 SGHDT, CDR2 YYEEEE. The V end was cut by 1 base, the J end by 3 bases, with 25 bases between. The CDR3 totals 19 residues. Study-wide results and caveats: Private repertoires in all groups were suggested, as expanded clones shared no CDR3 amino acid sequences across subjects.

This clonotype has at least ten counts. Its specificity is not known. The source of this sequence is a female donor with HTLV-1-associated myelopathy (HAM/TSP). The specimen was PBMCs. The gene calls are TRBV5-6 and TRBJ1-2; no reliable D call. Here the CDR3 DNA reads TGTGCCAGCAGCTTGCCTCGTTTACCCCGCGCCGGGAAGGACTATGGCTACACCTTC. It encodes CASSLPRLPRAGKDYGYTF.